The clone carrying this T cell receptor beta chain has just a few counts. Its antigen is undetermined. This specimen belongs to a study of early T cells in non-severe SARS-CoV-2 infection. Study results and caveats: Matching with VDJdb favored anti-spike CD8 responses (missing private and CD4 specificities).

One entry per CDR3 protein results from TCRdb running MiXCR on the 5' RACE reads. The table has around 50,000 distinct CDR3 sequences, about 10% seen once. With 0 bases removed from V and 7 bases from J, the gap between germline ends came to 8 bases. From germline, CDR1 is SGDLS and CDR2 YYNGEE. The CDR3 extends over 14 amino acids. This clonotype was sampled from an adult who was a healthcare worker with PCR-confirmed SARS-CoV-2 infection or an uninfected control (not recorded which). The chain links TRBV9 to TRBJ1-6; no clear D. Sequenced material: whole blood. CDR3 DNA: TGTGCCAGCAGCGTAGGTCAAATCAATTCACCCCTCCACTTT. Protein sequence: CASSVGQINSPLHF.